Listed here are 17 T cell receptor beta chains from one sample, sequenced in a study of T cell responses to AZD1222 COVID-19 vaccine. Generated by immunoSEQ multiplex PCR, the TCRdb table keeps only in-frame clones and is missing some. The sample has around 130,000 clones, 80% to 90% seen once; the top ten hold 8% to 10%. The material was peripheral blood, obtained 28 days after the second AZD1222 dose. These receptor sequences come from an adult who received the AZD1222 COVID-19 vaccine.

The chain links TRBV3-1 (or the pseudogene TRBV3-2) to TRBJ2-5, with 9 bases lining up with TRBD1. CDR1 and CDR2 from the germline V gene are LGHDT and YNNKEL (reference sequence). The V and J ends lost 1 base and 5 bases, in that order; junction bases with no gene match: 5. The CDR3 is 15 amino acids. The CDR3 DNA is TGTGCCAGCAGCCAAGGGGAACAGGGGGCGGAGACCCAGTACTTC. The encoded protein is CASSQGEQGAETQYF.

The chain combines TRBV13 with TRBJ2-1; D unresolved. Germline V gene data show CDR1 as PRHDT and CDR2 as FYEKMQ (reference sequence). This CDR3 spans 11 amino acids. V gave up 3 bases and J gave up 6 bases, with 3 bases separating them. CDR3 nucleotides: TGTGCCAGCAGCTTGGCCAATGAGCAGTTCTTC. Its protein is CASSLANEQFF.

This chain links TRBV4-3 with TRBJ1-3; D is ambiguous. Per germline, CDR1 LGHNA and CDR2 YSLEER. V lost 0 bases and J lost 2, with 14 bases in between. The CDR3 spans 17 residues. DNA of the CDR3: TGCGCCAGCAGCCAAGAAATCTTCCGGGAACCTGGAAACACCATATATTTT. Translation gives CASSQEIFREPGNTIYF.

The chain recombines TRBV7-2 with TRBJ1-6, with a weak D call TRBD1 (5 bases). The germline V and J ends were trimmed by 5 bases and 6 bases, with 8 bases remaining between them. Germline-derived CDR1 and CDR2 are SGHTA and FQGNSA. CDR3 length: 13 amino acids. CDR3 in amino acids: CASSPQGNSPLHF. The CDR3 DNA reads as TGTGCCAGCAGCCCCCAGGGTAATTCACCCCTCCACTTT. Full variable domain (outside the CDR3, taken from reference TRBV7-2 and TRBJ1-6): GAGVSQSPSNKVTEKGKDVELRCDPISGHTALYWYRQSLGQGLEFLIYFQGNSAPDKSGLPSDRFSAERTGGSVSTLTIQRTQQEDSAVYLCASSPQGNSPLHFGNGTRLTVT.

The genes are TRBV4-3 and TRBJ1-2; D gene uncertain. The CDR3 length is 15 residues. Germline loops: CDR1 LGHNA, CDR2 YSLEER. Trimming took 0 bases from V and 6 from J, leaving 14 bases between them. CDR3 sequence (DNA): TGCGCCAGCAGCCAAGAGAGGGAAGGTTCAGATGGCTACACCTTC. This gives the protein CASSQEREGSDGYTF.

This rearrangement joins TRBV6-5 to TRBJ2-2; TRBD2 aligns across 9 bases. CDR3 length: 15 residues. Losses at the gene ends were 4 bases for V and 7 bases for J; bases not matched to a gene: 7. Germline CDR1 MNHEY, CDR2 SVGAGI. CDR3 DNA sequence: TGTGCCAGCAGTTTTATAGCGGGAGAAATCGGGGAGCTGTTTTTT. Its protein is CASSFIAGEIGELFF.

The J gene is TRBJ1-5, the V gene TRBV7-2; D is undetermined. V gave up 5 bases and J gave up 4 bases, with 9 bases separating them. This CDR3 comprises 13 residues. The germline V gene encodes CDR1 SGHTA and CDR2 FQGNSA. The CDR3 coding sequence is TGTGCCAGCAGCCCGCAGCGGAATCAGCCCCAGCATTTT. This translates into CASSPQRNQPQHF.

The DNA for the CDR3 is TGCGCCAGCAGCCAGCGCGGGGGCCTCACAGATACGCAGTATTTT. This codes for CASSQRGGLTDTQYF. The chain has TRBV5-1 and TRBJ2-3, with D possibly TRBD2 on 7 matching bases. The ends were cut back, 4 bases at V and 2 bases at J, with 14 bases in the middle. Germline-derived CDR1 and CDR2 are SGHRS and YFSETQ. This CDR3 has 15 residues.

V is TRBV30 and J is TRBJ1-5, with 7 bases aligning to TRBD1. The CDR3 has 14 residues. V lost 3 bases to trimming and J lost 4 bases; unmatched junction nucleotides: 6. The germline V gene encodes CDR1 GTSNPN and CDR2 SVGIG (reference sequence). CDR3 residues: CAWSGQELNQPQHF. The CDR3 DNA reads TGTGCCTGGAGCGGACAGGAACTTAATCAGCCCCAGCATTTT. The full variable domain, with the rest looked up from reference TRBV30 and TRBJ1-5, is SQTIHQWPATLVQPVGSPLSLECTVEGTSNPNLYWYRQAAGRGLQLLFYSVGIGQISSEVPQNLSASRPQDRQFILSSKKLLLSDSGFYLCAWSGQELNQPQHFGDGTRLSIL.

This clone was picked up a small number of times. V and J are TRBV3-1 (or the pseudogene TRBV3-2) and TRBJ2-2, with 14 bases aligning to TRBD2. The CDR3 is 17 amino acids. Unmatched junction bases numbered 11, after V lost 7 bases and J lost 7 bases. Per the germline V gene, CDR1 is LGHDT and CDR2 is YNNKEL (reference sequence). The CDR3 sequence: CASTPRGLAGVGGELFF. The CDR3 coding sequence is TGTGCCAGCACCCCAAGGGGACTAGCGGGGGTCGGCGGGGAGCTGTTTTTT.

The sample holds one count of this clone. The V gene is TRBV6-1, the J gene TRBJ1-3, with D perhaps TRBD1 (6 bases). The CDR3 extends over 16 amino acids. The germline CDR1 and CDR2 sequences are MNHNS and SASEGT. V lost 1 base, J lost 3 bases, and 13 bases lay in between. DNA of the CDR3: TGTGCCAGCAGTGAAGAGAACAGGGCTGGTGGAAACACCATATATTTT. Its protein product is CASSEENRAGGNTIYF.

V is TRBV6-4 and J is TRBJ2-3; 9 nucleotides align to TRBD2. From germline, CDR1 is MRHNA and CDR2 SNTAGT. V was pared by 4 bases and J by 9 bases, with 5 bases of the junction left unmatched. The CDR3 consists of 13 residues. The CDR3 region is CASSVGTSTTQYF. The CDR3 nucleotides are TGTGCCAGCAGTGTCGGGACTAGCACGACGCAGTATTTT.

This chain connects TRBV7-9 to TRBJ1-1, with D unresolved. CDR1 is SEHNR, CDR2 FQNEAQ, per germline (reference sequence). V lost 1 base and J lost 4, with 10 bases in between. The CDR3 totals 14 residues. This chain's CDR3 is CASSLGTAGTEAFF. CDR3 in DNA: TGTGCCAGCAGCTTAGGGACGGCGGGCACTGAAGCTTTCTTT.

The genes are TRBV5-6 and TRBJ2-3; D is uncertain. The V end lost 0 bases, the J end lost 6 bases, and 20 bases lay between the germline ends. There are 17 residues in the CDR3. In germline, CDR1 is SGHDT, CDR2 YYEEEE. CDR3 bases: TGTGCCAGCAGCTTGGAGATAATCGGCGGTTTAGGGGATACGCAGTATTTT. Translating it yields CASSLEIIGGLGDTQYF.

The rearrangement joins TRBV24-1 to TRBJ2-1; D not resolved. CDR1 and CDR2 (germline): KGHDR, SFDVKD. The length of the CDR3 is 14 residues. Trimming left V 1 base short and J 10 bases short, with 13 bases between. The CDR3 region has the DNA TGTGCCACCAGTGATTTTTTGGATAGCAAGGAGCAGTTCTTC. Translated, it gives CATSDFLDSKEQFF.

As DNA, the CDR3 is TGTGCCAGCTCACCTTCCGGGGATCCCTTCTATGGCTACACCTTC. Encoded protein: CASSPSGDPFYGYTF. The chain employs TRBV18 and TRBJ1-2, with D unresolved. CDR3 length: 15 residues. The germline gives CDR1 KGHSH, CDR2 LQKENI. V was shortened by 3 bases and J by 4 bases, with 15 bases between the two germline ends.

The chain couples TRBV5-6 to TRBJ2-7, with TRBD1 as a possible D gene (6 bases). There are 15 residues in the CDR3. Germline values: CDR1 SGHDT, CDR2 YYEEEE. The germline V and J ends were trimmed by 2 bases and 2 bases, with 14 bases remaining between them. The DNA for the CDR3 is TGTGCCAGCAGCTTTTGGTCCAGGGGACCCTACGAGCAGTACTTC. Its translation: CASSFWSRGPYEQYF.